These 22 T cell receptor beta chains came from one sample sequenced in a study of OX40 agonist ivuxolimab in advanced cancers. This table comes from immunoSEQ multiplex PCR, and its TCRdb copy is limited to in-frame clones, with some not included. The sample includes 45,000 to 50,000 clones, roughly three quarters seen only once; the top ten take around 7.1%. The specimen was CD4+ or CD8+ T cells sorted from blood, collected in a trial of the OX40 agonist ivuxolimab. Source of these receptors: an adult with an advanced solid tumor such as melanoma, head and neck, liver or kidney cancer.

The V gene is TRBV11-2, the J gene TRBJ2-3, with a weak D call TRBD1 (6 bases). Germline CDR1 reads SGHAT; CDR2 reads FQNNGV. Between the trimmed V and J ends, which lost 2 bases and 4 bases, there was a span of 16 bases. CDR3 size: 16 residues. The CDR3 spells CASSLKQQGDPDTQYF. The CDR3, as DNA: TGTGCCAGCAGCTTAAAACAACAGGGAGACCCAGATACGCAGTATTTT.

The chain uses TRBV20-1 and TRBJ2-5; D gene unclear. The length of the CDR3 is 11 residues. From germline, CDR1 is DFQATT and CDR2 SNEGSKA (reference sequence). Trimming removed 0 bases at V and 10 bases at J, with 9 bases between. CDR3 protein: CSARETVDQYF. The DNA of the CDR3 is TGCAGTGCTAGAGAGACCGTCGACCAGTACTTC.

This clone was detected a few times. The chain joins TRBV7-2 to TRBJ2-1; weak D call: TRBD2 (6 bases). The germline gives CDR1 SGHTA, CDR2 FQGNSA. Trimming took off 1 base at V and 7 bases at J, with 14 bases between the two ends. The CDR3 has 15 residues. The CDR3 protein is CASSLDGGYRNEQFF. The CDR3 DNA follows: TGTGCCAGCAGCTTAGATGGAGGGTATAGGAATGAGCAGTTCTTC.

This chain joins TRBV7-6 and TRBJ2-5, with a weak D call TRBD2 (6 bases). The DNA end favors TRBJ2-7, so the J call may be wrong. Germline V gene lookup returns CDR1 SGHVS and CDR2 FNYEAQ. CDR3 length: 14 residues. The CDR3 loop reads CASSLEAGLDEQYF. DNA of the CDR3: TGTGCCAGCAGCTTAGAGGCGGGATTGGACGAGCAGTACTTC.

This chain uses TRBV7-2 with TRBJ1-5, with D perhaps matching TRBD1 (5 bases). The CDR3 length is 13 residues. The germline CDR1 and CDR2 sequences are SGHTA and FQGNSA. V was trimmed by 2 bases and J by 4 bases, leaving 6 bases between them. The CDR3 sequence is CASSLRGNQPQHF. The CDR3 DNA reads TGTGCCAGCAGCTTAAGGGGAAATCAGCCCCAGCATTTT.

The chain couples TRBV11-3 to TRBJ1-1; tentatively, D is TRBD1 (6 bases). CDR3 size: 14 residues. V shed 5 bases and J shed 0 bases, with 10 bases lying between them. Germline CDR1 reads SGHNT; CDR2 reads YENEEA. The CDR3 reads CASSPGAMNTEAFF. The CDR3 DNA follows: TGTGCCAGCAGCCCGGGGGCTATGAACACTGAAGCTTTCTTT.

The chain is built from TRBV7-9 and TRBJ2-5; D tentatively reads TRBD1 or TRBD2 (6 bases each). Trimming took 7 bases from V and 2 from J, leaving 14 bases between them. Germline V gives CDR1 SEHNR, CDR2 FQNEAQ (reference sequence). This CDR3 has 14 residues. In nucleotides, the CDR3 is TGTGCCAGCACCCTTGGGGGGCCTCAAGAGACCCAGTACTTC. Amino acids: CASTLGGPQETQYF.

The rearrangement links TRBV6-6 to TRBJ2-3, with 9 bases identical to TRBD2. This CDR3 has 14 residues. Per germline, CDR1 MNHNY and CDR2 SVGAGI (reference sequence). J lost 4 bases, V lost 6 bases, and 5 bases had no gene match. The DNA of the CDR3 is TGTGCCAGCAGCCTGGGGACTAGCTCAGATACGCAGTATTTT. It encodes CASSLGTSSDTQYF.

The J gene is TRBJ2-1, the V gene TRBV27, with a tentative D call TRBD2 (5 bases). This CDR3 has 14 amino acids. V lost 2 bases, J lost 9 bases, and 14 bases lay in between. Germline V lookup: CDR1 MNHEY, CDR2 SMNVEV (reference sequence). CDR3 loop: CASSLRTAVFEQFF. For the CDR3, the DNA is TGTGCCAGCAGTTTAAGGACTGCAGTTTTTGAGCAGTTCTTC.

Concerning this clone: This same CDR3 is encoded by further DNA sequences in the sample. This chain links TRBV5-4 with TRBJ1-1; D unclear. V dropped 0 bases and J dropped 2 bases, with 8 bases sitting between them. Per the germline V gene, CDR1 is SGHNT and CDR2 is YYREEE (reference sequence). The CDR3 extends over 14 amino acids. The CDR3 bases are TGTGCCAGCAGCTTGGCGGGAGGTAACACTGAAGCTTTCTTT. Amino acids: CASSLAGGNTEAFF.

CDR3 amino acids: CASSSRDSYNQPQHF. The CDR3, as DNA: TGTGCCAGCTCATCCCGGGACAGCTACAATCAGCCCCAGCATTTT. The rearrangement uses TRBV18 and TRBJ1-5; 7 bases are a match to TRBD1. After removal of 5 bases from V and 3 bases from J, the junction contained 7 bases not matched to a gene. From germline, CDR1 is KGHSH and CDR2 LQKENI. The CDR3 extends over 15 amino acids.

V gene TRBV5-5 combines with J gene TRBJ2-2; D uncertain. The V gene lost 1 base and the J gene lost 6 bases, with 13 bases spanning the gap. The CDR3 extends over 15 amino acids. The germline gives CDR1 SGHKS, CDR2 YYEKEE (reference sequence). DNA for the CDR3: TGTGCCAGCAGCTTGCTAACGAGAGAGGCCGGGGAGCTGTTTTTT. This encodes CASSLLTREAGELFF.

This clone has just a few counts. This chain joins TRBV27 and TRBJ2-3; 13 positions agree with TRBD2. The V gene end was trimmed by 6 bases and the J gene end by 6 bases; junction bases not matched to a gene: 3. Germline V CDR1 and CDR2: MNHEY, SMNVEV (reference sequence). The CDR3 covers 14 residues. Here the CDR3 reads CASSGLAGVDTQYF. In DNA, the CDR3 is TGTGCCAGCAGCGGACTAGCGGGAGTGGATACGCAGTATTTT.

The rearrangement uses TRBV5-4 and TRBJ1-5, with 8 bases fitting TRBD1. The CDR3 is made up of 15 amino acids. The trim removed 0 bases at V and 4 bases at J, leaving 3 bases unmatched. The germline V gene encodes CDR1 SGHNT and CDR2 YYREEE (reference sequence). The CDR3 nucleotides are TGTGCCAGCAGCTTGGACAGGGGGTCGAATCAGCCCCAGCATTTT. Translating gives CASSLDRGSNQPQHF. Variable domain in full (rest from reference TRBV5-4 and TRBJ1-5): ETGVTQSPTHLIKTRGQQVTLRCSSQSGHNTVSWYQQALGQGPQFIFQYYREEENGRGNFPPRFSGLQFPNYSSELNVNALELDDSALYLCASSLDRGSNQPQHFGDGTRLSIL.

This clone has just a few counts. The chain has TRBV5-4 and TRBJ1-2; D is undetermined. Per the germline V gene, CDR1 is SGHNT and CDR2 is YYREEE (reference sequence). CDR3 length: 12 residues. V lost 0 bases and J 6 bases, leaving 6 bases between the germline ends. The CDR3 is CASSLDRDGYTF. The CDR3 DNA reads TGTGCCAGCAGCTTGGATAGGGATGGCTACACCTTC.

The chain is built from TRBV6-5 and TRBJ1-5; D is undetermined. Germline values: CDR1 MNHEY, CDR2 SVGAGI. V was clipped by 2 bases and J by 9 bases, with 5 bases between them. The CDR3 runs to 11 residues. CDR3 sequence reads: CASSYDRPQHF. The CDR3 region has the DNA TGTGCCAGCAGTTACGATCGGCCCCAGCATTTT.

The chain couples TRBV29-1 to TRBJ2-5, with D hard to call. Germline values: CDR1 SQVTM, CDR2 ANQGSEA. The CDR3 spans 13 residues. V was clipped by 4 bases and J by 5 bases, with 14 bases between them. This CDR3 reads CSVAVMSSETQYF. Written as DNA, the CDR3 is TGCAGCGTTGCCGTCATGAGCAGCGAGACCCAGTACTTC.

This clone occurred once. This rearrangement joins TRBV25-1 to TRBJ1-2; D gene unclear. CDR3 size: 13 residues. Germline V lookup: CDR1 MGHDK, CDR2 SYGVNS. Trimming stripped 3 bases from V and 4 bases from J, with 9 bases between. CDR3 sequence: CASSEAGSYGYTF. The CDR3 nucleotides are TGTGCCAGCAGTGAGGCAGGATCCTATGGCTACACCTTC.

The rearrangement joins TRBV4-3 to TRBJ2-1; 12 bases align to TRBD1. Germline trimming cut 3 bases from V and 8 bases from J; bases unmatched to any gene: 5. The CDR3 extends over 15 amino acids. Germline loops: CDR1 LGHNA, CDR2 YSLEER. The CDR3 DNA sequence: TGCGCCAGCAGCCACTCCGGGACAGGGGGCGATGAGCAGTTCTTC. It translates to CASSHSGTGGDEQFF.

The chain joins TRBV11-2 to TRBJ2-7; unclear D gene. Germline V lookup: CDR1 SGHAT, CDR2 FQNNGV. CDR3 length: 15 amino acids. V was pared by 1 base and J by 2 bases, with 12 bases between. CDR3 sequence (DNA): TGTGCCAGCAGCTTAGGGTCGGGCCCAGCCTACGAGCAGTACTTC. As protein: CASSLGSGPAYEQYF.

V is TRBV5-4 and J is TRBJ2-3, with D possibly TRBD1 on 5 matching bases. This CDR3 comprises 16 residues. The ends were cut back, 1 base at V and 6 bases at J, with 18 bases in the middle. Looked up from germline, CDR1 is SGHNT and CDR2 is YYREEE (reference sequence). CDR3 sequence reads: CASSLPKTAYVDTQYF. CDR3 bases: TGTGCCAGCAGCTTGCCTAAGACAGCCTACGTGGATACGCAGTATTTT.

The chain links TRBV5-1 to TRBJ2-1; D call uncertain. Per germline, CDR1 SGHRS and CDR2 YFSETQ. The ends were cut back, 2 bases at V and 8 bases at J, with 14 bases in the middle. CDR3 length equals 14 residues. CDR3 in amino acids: CASSLVGYGDEQFF. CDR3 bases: TGCGCCAGCAGCTTAGTGGGGTATGGGGATGAGCAGTTCTTC.